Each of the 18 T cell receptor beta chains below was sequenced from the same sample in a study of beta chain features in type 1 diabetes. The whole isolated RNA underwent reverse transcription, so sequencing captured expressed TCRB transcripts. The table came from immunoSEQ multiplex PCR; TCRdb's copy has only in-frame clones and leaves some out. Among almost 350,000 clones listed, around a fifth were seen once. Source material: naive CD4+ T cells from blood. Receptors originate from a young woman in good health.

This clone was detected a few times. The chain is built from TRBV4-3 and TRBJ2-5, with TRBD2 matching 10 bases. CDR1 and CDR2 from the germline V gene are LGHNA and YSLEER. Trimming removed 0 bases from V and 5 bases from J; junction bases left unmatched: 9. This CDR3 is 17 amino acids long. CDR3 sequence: CASSQESSGGAQETQYF. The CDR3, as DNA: TGCGCCAGCAGCCAAGAGAGCAGCGGGGGGGCCCAGGAGACCCAGTACTTC.

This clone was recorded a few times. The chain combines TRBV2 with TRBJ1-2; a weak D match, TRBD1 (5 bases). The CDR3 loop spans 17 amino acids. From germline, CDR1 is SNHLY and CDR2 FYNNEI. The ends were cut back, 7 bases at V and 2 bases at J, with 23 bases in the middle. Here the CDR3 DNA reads TGTGCCAGCACCACCATCAGGGCGAAAGTTAACAACTATGGCTACACCTTC. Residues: CASTTIRAKVNNYGYTF.

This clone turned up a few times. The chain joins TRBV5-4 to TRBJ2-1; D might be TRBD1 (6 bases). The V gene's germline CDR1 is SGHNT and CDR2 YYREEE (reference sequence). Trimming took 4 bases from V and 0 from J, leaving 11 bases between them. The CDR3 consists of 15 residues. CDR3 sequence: CASSIGQSSYNEQFF. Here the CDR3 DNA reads TGTGCCAGCAGCATAGGACAGAGCTCCTACAATGAGCAGTTCTTC. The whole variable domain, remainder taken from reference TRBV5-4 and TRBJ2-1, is ETGVTQSPTHLIKTRGQQVTLRCSSQSGHNTVSWYQQALGQGPQFIFQYYREEENGRGNFPPRFSGLQFPNYSSELNVNALELDDSALYLCASSIGQSSYNEQFFGPGTRLTVL.

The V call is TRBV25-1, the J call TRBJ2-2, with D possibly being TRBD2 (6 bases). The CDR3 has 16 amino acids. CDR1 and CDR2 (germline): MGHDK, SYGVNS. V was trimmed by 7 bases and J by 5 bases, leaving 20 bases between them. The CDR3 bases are TGTGCCAGCATAGACGATCGGGCAGGGAGGACCGGGGAGCTGTTTTTT. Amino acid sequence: CASIDDRAGRTGELFF. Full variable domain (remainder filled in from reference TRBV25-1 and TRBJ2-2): EADIYQTPRYLVIGTGKKITLECSQTMGHDKMYWYQQDPGMELHLIHYSYGVNSTEKGDLSSESTVSRIRTEHFPLTLESARPSHTSQYLCASIDDRAGRTGELFFGEGSRLTVL.

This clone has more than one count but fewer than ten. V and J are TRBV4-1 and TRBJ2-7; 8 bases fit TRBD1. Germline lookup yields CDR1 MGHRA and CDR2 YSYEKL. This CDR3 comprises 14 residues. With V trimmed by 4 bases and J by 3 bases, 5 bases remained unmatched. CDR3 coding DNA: TGCGCCAGCAGCCGGACAGGGAAACTCTACGAGCAGTACTTC. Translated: CASSRTGKLYEQYF.

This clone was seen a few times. The CDR3 protein is CASSSNRVGYTF. In DNA form, the CDR3 reads TGTGCCAGCAGCTCCAACAGGGTTGGCTACACCTTC. This chain connects TRBV7-2 to TRBJ1-2, with D tentatively TRBD1 (6 bases). V gave up 4 bases and J gave up 7 bases, with 10 bases separating them. Germline assignment: CDR1 SGHTA and CDR2 FQGNSA. The CDR3 covers 12 residues.

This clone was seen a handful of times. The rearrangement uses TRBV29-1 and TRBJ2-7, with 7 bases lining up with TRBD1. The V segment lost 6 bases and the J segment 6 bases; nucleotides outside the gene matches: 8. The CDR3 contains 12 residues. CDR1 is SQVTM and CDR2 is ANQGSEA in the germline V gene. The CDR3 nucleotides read TGCAGCGTAGAGACAGGGCTAGGCGAGCAGTACTTC. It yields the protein CSVETGLGEQYF.

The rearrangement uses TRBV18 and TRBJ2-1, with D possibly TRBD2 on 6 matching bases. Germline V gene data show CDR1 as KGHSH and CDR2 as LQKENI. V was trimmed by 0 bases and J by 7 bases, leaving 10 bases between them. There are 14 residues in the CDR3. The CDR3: CASSPPAGGNEQFF. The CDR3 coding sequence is TGTGCCAGCTCACCACCGGCAGGAGGGAATGAGCAGTTCTTC.

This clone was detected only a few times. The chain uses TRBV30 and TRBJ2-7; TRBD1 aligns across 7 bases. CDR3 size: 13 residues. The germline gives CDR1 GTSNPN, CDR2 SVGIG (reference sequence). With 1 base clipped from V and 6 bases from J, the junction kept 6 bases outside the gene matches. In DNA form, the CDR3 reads TGTGCCTGGAGTGCCCAGACAGGGACCGAGCAGTACTTC. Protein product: CAWSAQTGTEQYF.

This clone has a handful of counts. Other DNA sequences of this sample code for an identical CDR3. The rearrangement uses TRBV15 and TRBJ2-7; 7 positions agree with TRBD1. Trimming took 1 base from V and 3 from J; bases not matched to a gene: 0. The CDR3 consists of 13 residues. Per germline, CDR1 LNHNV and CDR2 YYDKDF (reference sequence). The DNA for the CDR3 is TGTGCCACCAGCAGAGGGACAGGCTACGAGCAGTACTTC. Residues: CATSRGTGYEQYF.

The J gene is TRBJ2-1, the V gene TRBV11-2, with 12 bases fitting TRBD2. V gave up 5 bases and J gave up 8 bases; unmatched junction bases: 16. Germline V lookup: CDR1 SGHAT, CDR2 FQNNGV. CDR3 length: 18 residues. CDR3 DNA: TGTGCCAGCAGCCCCCCCGTGCTAGCGGGAGGGCCTGGGCATGAGCAGTTCTTC. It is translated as CASSPPVLAGGPGHEQFF.

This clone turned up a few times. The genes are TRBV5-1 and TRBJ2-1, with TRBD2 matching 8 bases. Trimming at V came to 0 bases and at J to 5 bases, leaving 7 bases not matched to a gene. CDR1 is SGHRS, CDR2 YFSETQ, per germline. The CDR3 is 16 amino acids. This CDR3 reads CASSLAGLAFNNEQFF. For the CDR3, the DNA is TGCGCCAGCAGCTTGGCTGGACTAGCCTTCAACAATGAGCAGTTCTTC.

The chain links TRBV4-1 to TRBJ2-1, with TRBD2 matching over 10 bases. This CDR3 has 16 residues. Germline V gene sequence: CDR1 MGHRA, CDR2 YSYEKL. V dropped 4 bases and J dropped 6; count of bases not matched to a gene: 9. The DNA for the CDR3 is TGCGCCAGCAGCCCGTGGCCAGCGGGGGGGAGCAATGAGCAGTTCTTC. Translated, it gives CASSPWPAGGSNEQFF.

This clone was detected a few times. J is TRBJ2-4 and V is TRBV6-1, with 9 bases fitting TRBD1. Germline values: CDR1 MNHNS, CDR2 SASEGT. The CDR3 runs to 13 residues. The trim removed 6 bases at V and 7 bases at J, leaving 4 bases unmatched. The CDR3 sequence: CASRGTGRNIQYF. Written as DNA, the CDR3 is TGTGCCAGCAGGGGGACAGGGAGGAACATTCAGTACTTC.

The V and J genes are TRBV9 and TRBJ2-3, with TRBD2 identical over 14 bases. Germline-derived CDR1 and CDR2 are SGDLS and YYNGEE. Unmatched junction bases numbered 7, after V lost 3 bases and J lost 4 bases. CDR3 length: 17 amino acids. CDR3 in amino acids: CASSAPRLAGGPDTQYF. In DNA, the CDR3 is TGTGCCAGCAGCGCCCCCCGACTAGCGGGGGGGCCAGATACGCAGTATTTT.

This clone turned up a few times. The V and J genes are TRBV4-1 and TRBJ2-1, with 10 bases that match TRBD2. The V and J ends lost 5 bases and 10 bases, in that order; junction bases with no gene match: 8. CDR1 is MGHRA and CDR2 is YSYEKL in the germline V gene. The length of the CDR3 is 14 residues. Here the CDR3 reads CASSSLAGGGEQFF. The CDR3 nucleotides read TGCGCCAGCAGCTCTTTAGCGGGGGGAGGCGAGCAGTTCTTC.

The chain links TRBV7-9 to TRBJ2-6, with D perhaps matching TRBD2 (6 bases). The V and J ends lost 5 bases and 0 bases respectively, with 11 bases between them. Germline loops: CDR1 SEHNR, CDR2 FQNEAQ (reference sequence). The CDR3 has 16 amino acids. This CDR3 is CASSQNGGSGANVLTF. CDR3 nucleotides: TGTGCCAGCAGCCAAAACGGGGGCTCTGGGGCCAACGTCCTGACTTTC.

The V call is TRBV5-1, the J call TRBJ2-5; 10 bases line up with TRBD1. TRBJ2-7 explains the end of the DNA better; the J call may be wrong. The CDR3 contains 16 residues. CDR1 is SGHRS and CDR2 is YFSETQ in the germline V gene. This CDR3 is CASSNIRDRGRSEQYF. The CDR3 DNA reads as TGCGCCAGCAGTAATATTCGCGACAGGGGGCGAAGCGAGCAGTACTTC.